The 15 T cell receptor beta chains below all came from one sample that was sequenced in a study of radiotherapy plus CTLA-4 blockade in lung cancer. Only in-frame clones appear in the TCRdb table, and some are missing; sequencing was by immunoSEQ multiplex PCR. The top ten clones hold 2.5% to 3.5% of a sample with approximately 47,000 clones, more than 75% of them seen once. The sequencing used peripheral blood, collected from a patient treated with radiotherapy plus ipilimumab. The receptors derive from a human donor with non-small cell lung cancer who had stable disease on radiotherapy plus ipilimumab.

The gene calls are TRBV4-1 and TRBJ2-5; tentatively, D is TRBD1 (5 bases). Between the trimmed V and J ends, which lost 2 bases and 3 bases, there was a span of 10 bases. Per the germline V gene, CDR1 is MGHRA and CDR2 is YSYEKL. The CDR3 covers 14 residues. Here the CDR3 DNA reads TGCGCCAGCAGCCAACAGGGTTTGGAAGAGACCCAGTACTTC. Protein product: CASSQQGLEETQYF.

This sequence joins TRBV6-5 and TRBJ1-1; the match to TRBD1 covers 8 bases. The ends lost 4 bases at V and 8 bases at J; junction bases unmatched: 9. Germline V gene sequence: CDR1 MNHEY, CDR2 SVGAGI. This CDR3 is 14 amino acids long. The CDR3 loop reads CASSWTGNSREAFF. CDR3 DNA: TGTGCCAGCAGTTGGACAGGGAACTCCCGGGAAGCTTTCTTT.

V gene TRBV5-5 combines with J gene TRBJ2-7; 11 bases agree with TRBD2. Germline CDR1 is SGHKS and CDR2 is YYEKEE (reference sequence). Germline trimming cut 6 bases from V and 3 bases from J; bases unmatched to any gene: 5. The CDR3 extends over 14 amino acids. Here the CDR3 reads CASTLAGGYYEQYF. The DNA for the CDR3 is TGTGCCAGCACTCTAGCGGGAGGTTACTACGAGCAGTACTTC.

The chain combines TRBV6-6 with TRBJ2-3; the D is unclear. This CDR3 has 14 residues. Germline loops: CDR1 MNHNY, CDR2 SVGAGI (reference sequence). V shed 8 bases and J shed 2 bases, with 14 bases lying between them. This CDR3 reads CASPTLTPTDTQYF. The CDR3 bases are TGTGCCAGCCCCACCCTGACTCCCACAGATACGCAGTATTTT.

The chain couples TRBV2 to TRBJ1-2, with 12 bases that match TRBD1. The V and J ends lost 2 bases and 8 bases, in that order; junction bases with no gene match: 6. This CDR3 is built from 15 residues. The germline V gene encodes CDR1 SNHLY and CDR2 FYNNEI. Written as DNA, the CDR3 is TGTGCCAGCAGTGAAATGGGACAGGGGGCTGAGGGCTACACCTTC. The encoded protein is CASSEMGQGAEGYTF.

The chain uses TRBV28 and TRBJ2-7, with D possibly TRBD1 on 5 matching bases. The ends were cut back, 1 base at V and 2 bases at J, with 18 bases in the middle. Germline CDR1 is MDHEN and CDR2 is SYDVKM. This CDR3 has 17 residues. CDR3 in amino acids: CASSLYRSRSSTYEQYF. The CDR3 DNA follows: TGTGCCAGCAGTTTATACAGGTCTCGTTCCTCCACCTACGAGCAGTACTTC.

The chain's CDR3 is CASSGGTRSYEQYF. The CDR3 DNA follows: TGTGCCAGCAGTGGGGGGACTAGAAGCTACGAGCAGTACTTC. The gene calls are TRBV27 and TRBJ2-7; 8 positions agree with TRBD2. Per germline, CDR1 MNHEY and CDR2 SMNVEV (reference sequence). Losses at the gene ends were 5 bases for V and 3 bases for J; bases not matched to a gene: 6. This CDR3 region has 14 residues.

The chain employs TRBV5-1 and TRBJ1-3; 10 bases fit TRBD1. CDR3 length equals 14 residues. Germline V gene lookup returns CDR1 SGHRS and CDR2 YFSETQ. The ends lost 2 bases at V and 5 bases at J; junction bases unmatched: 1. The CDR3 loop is CASSLDRGRNTIYF. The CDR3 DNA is TGCGCCAGCAGCTTAGACAGGGGGCGAAACACCATATATTTT.

In DNA, the CDR3 is TGCGCCAGCAGCCAAGGGTTAGCGGGACACACAGATACGCAGTATTTT. Its translation is CASSQGLAGHTDTQYF. This rearrangement joins TRBV4-3 to TRBJ2-3, with 8 bases fitting TRBD2. Trimming took 1 base from V and 2 from J; bases not matched to a gene: 5. The CDR3 is 16 amino acids. Germline V gives CDR1 LGHNA, CDR2 YSLEER.

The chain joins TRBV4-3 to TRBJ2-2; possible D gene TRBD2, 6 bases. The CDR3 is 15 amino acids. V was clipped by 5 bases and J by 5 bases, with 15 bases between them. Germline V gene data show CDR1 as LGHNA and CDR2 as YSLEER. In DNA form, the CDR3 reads TGCGCCAGCAGCATAGGGACTGGCGCTACCGGGGAGCTGTTTTTT. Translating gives CASSIGTGATGELFF.

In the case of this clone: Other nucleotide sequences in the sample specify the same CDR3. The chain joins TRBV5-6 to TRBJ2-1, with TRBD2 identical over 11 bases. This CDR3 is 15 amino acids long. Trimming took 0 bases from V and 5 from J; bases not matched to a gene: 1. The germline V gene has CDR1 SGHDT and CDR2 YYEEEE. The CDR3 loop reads CASSLGLAGNNEQFF. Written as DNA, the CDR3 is TGTGCCAGCAGCTTGGGACTAGCGGGAAACAATGAGCAGTTCTTC.

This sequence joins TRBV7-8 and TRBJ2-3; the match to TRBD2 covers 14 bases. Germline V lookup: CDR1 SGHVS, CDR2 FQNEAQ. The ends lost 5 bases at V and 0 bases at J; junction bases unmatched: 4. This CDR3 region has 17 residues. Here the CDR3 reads CASSPGLAGGSTDTQYF. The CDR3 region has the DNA TGTGCCAGCAGCCCCGGACTAGCGGGAGGAAGCACAGATACGCAGTATTTT.

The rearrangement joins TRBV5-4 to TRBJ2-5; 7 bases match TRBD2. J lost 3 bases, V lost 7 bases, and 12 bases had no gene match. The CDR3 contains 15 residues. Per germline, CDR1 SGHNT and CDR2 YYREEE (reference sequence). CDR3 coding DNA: TGTGCCAGCGTCGCGGGGGTGGAGGGCGAAGAGACCCAGTACTTC. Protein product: CASVAGVEGEETQYF.

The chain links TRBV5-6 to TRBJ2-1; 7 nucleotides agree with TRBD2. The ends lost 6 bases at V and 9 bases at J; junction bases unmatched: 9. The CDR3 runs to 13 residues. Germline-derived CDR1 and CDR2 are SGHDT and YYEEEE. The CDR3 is CASTKTSDAEQFF. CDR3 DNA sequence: TGTGCCAGCACCAAAACTAGCGACGCTGAGCAGTTCTTC.

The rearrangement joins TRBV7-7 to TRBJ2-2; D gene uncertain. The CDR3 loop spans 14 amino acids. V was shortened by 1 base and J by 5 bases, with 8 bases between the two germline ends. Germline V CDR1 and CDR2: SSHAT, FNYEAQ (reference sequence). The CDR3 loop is CASSLDRGTGELFF. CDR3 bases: TGTGCCAGCAGCTTAGATCGAGGAACCGGGGAGCTGTTTTTT.